This TCR beta chain was identified in a study of cytomegalovirus exposure and HLA in healthy donors. Broader study findings: The classifier reportedly diagnosed cytomegalovirus status with high sensitivity and specificity.

Amplification used 60 Vbeta primers and 13 Jbeta primers. In the authors' workflow: As a later analysis found, there were 80 million or so unique TCR beta chains, of which roughly 11 million were shared. TCRdb's copy holds only in-frame clones and misses some; the assay was immunoSEQ multiplex PCR. That table gives V, J and clone size, and the DNA gave D and trimming. The top ten clones hold under 2% of a sample with some 180,000 clones, over 75% of them seen once. This clone was observed a few times. The antigen remains undetermined. Unmatched junction bases numbered 5, after V lost 5 bases and J lost 4 bases. Germline V CDR1 and CDR2: SEHNR, FQNEAQ (reference sequence). The CDR3 has 14 residues.

This chain uses TRBV7-9 with TRBJ2-3; 8 bases are shared with TRBD2. The sequence came from a woman aged 25-40 years in good health and CMV-seronegative. Material for sequencing was PBMCs. The DNA of the CDR3 is TGTGCCAGCAGCCTAACTAGCGGCCCAGATACGCAGTATTTT. Translated, it gives CASSLTSGPDTQYF.